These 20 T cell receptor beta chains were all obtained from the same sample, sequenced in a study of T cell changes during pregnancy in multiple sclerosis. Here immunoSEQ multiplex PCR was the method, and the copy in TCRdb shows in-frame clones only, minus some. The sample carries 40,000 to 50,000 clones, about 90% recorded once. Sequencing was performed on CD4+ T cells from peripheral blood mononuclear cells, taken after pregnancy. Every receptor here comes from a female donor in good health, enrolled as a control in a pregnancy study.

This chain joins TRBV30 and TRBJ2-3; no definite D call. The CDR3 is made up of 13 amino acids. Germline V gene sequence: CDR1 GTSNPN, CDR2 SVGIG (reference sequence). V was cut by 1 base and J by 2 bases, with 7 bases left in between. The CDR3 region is CAWSAGSTDTQYF. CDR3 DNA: TGTGCCTGGAGTGCGGGTTCCACAGATACGCAGTATTTT.

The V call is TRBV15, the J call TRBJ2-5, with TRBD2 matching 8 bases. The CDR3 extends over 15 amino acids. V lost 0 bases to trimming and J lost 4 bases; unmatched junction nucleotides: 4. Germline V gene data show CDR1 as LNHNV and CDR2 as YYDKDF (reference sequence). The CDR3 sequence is CATSRDVAGPETQYF. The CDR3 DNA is TGTGCCACCAGCAGAGATGTAGCGGGACCAGAGACCCAGTACTTC.

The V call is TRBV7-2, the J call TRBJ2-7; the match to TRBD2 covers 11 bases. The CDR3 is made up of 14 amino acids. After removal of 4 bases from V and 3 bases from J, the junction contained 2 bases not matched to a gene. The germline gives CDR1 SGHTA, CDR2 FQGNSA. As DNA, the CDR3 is TGTGCCAGCAGCTCGACTAGCGGGAACTACGAGCAGTACTTC. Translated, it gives CASSSTSGNYEQYF.

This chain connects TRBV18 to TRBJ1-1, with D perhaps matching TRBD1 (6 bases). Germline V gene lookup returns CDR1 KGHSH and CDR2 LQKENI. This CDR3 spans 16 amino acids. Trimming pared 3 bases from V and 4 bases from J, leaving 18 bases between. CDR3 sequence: CASSPNLLQGGTEAFF. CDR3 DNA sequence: TGTGCCAGCTCACCTAATCTCTTACAGGGCGGCACTGAAGCTTTCTTT.

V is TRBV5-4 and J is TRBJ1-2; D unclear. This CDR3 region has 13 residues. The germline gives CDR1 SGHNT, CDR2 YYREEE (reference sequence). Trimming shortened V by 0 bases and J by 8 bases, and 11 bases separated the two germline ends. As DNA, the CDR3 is TGTGCCAGCAGCTTGGGAGGAGGTGAGGGCTACACCTTC. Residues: CASSLGGGEGYTF.

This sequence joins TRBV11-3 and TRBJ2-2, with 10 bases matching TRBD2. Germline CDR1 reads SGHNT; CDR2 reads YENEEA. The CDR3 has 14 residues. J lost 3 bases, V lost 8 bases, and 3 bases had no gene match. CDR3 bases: TGTGCCAGCGAAGCGGGGGGGGACACCGGGGAGCTGTTTTTT. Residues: CASEAGGDTGELFF.

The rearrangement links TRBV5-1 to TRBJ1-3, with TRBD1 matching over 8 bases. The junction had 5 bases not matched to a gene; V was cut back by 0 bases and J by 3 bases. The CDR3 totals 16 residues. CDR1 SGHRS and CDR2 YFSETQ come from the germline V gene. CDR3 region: CASSLASGTGGNTIYF. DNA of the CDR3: TGCGCCAGCAGCTTGGCCTCTGGGACAGGTGGAAACACCATATATTTT.

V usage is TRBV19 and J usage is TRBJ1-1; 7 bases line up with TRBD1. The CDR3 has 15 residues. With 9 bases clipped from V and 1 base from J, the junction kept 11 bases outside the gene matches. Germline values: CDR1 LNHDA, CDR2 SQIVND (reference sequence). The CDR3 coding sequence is TGTGCCAGCACCGCCCGAAGGGGGCAGAACACTGAAGCTTTCTTT. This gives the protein CASTARRGQNTEAFF.

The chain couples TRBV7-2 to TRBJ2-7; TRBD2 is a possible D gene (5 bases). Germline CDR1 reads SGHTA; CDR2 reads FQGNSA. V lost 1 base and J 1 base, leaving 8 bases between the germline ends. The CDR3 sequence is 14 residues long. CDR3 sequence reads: CASSLGRGSYEQYF. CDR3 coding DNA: TGTGCCAGCAGCTTAGGTCGGGGTTCCTACGAGCAGTACTTC. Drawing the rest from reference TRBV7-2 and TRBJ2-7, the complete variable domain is GAGVSQSPSNKVTEKGKDVELRCDPISGHTALYWYRQSLGQGLEFLIYFQGNSAPDKSGLPSDRFSAERTGGSVSTLTIQRTQQEDSAVYLCASSLGRGSYEQYFGPGTRLTVT.

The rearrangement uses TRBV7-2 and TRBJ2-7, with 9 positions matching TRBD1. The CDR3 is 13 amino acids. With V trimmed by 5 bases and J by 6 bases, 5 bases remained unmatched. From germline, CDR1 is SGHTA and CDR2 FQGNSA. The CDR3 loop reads CASSAGQGIEQYF. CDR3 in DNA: TGTGCCAGCAGCGCAGGACAGGGGATCGAGCAGTACTTC.

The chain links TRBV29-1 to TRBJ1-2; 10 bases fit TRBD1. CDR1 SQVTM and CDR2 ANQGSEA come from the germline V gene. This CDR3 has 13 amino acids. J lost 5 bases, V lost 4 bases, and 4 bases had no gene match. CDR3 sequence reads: CSVAGQGRYGYTF. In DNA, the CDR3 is TGCAGCGTTGCGGGACAGGGGAGGTATGGCTACACCTTC.

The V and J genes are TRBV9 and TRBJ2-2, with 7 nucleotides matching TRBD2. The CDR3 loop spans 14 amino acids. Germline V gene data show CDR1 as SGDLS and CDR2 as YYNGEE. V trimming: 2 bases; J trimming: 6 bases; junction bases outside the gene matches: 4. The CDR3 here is CASSVQGGPGELFF. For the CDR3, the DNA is TGTGCCAGCAGCGTCCAGGGAGGGCCCGGGGAGCTGTTTTTT.

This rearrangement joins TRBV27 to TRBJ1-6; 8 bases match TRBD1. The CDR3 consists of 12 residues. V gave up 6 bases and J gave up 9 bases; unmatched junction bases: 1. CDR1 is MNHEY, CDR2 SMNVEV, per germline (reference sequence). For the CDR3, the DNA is TGTGCCAGCAGGACAGGGGCTTCACCCCTCCACTTT. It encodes CASRTGASPLHF.

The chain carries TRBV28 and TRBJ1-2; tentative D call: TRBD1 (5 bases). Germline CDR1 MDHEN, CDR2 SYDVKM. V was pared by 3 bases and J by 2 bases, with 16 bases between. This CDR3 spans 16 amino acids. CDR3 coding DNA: TGTGCCAGCAGTTTCCTAGCGGGGACGGTGAACTATGGCTACACCTTC. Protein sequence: CASSFLAGTVNYGYTF.

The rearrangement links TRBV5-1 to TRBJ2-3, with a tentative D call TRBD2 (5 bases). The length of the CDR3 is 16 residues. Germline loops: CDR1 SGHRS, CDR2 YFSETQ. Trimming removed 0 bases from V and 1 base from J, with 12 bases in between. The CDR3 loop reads CASSLGGSARTDTQYF. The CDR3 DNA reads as TGCGCCAGCAGCTTGGGCGGTAGCGCCCGCACAGATACGCAGTATTTT.

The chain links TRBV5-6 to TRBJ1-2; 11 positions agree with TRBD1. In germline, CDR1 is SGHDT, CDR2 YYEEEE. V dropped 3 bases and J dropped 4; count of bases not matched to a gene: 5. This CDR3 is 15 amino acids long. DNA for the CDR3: TGTGCCAGCAGCTATAGGGACAGGGGGGGCTATGGCTACACCTTC. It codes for CASSYRDRGGYGYTF.

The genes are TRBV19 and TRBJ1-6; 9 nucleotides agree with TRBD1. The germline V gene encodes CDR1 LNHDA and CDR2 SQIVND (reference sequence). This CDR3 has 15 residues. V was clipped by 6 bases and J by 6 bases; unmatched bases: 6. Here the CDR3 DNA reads TGTGCCAGTAGGGCCGGGACAGGGATTAATTCACCCCTCCACTTT. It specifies CASRAGTGINSPLHF.

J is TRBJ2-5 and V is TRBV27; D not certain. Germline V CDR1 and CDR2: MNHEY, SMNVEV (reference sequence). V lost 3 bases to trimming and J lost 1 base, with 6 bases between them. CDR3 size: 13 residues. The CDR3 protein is CASSFRSQETQYF. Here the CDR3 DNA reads TGTGCCAGCAGTTTTCGGAGCCAAGAGACCCAGTACTTC.

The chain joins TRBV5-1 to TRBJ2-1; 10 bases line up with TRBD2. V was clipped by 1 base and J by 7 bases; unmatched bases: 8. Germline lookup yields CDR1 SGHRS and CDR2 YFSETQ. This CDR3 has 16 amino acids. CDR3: CASSLRLAGENNEQFF. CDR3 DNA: TGCGCCAGCAGCTTGAGGCTAGCGGGAGAGAATAATGAGCAGTTCTTC. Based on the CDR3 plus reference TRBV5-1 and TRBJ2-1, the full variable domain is KAGVTQTPRYLIKTRGQQVTLSCSPISGHRSVSWYQQTPGQGLQFLFEYFSETQRNKGNFPGRFSGRQFSNSRSEMNVSTLELGDSALYLCASSLRLAGENNEQFFGPGTRLTVL.

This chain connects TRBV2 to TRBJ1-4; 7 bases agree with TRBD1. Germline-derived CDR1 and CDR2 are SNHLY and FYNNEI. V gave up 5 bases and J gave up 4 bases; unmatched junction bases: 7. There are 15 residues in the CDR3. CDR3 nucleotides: TGTGCCAGCAGTTTGAACAGGGGTGGTAATGAAAAACTGTTTTTT. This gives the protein CASSLNRGGNEKLFF.